This T cell receptor beta chain was recovered during a study of shared clonotypes between healthy human individuals. With respect to this clone: What it recognizes is unknown.

The repertoire was sequenced with immunoSEQ multiplex PCR; TCRdb's copy has only in-frame clones and lacks some. The sample has about 1,900,000 clones; about 95% are singletons. CD45RO negativity and positive selection for CCR7 defined naive CD8 cells, a population that excluded terminally differentiated effector memory CD45RA+ cells. Study-wide findings and caveats: Sharing across four donors was highest in naive CD4 (around 5%) and lowest in memory CD8 (0.4%).

V was pared by 5 bases and J by 8 bases, with 13 bases between. This CDR3 has 13 amino acids. The V gene's germline CDR1 is MGHDK and CDR2 SYGVNS. The TCR was taken from a man aged 18 to 29 in good health. The J gene is TRBJ2-1, the V gene TRBV25-1; a weak D match, TRBD1 (6 bases). Sequences were obtained from naive CD8+ T cells sorted from blood. The CDR3 DNA reads TGTGCCAGCAGTCTCCCCAGGGGACATGAGCAGTTCTTC. The encoded protein is CASSLPRGHEQFF.